This T cell receptor beta chain was observed in a study of tumor-infiltrating lymphocytes in primary liver carcinoma. Overall study findings and caveats: Present in all five tumor regions were only about 7.5-25% of the top clones.

With around 450 ng total RNA as template and a constant-region primer, TCR beta cDNA was made. Investigators got TCR beta libraries out of three nested multiplex PCR rounds, done with slightly modified ARM-PCR. The opening two PCR rounds, about 11 cycles each, paired TRBV1-TRBV30 forward primers with a C-beta reverse primer. A single record per CDR3 protein comes from TCRdb applying MiXCR to the multiplex PCR reads. The top ten clones hold approximately 21% of a sample with roughly 100,000 distinct CDR3 sequences, approximately 82% of them seen once. On this clonotype: No antigen is known for it. A read error is likely, as this CDR3 ends without the conserved phenylalanine or tryptophan. Because the CDR3's place on the DNA is in doubt, the DNA is left out and the CDR3 is given as listed by TCRdb.

Bulk tissue was left unsorted, and RNA and DNA were co-extracted from roughly 20-30 mg of it. Through surgical resection, the patients' primary liver carcinoma was treated. Donors were untreated and chronically infected with HBV. Each tumor sample had over 75% viable tumor cells. CDR1 and CDR2 (germline): SEHNR, FQNEAQ (reference sequence). The CDR3 spans 13 amino acids, including both terminal residues. This chain links TRBV7-9 with TRBJ2-1. Material: liver tumor tissue from sampling region 3. The subset denotes: tumor region T3, left-lateral pole. This sequence originates from a man between 35 and 55 years old with primary liver carcinoma and hepatitis B virus infection. The CDR3 here is CASSQSLMNEHFL.